The entry below describes one T cell receptor (beta chain). Its target is unknown. This sample was included in a study of cytomegalovirus exposure and HLA in healthy donors. Broader study findings: When a later analysis was performed, an Asian-associated ancestry cluster reportedly had fewer N-insertions than the roughly 730-donor mean.

Primers: 60 Vbeta forward and 13 Jbeta reverse. Here immunoSEQ multiplex PCR was the method, and the copy in TCRdb shows in-frame clones only, minus some. Among roughly 100,000 clones listed, over 75% were seen once. This TCR derives from a woman aged 40 to 49 in good health and CMV-seropositive. Specimen: PBMCs.

The CDR3 is CASTLDSGSPLHF. The CDR3 DNA reads TGTGCCAGCACCTTGGACTCTGGATCACCCCTCCACTTT. The J gene is TRBJ1-6, the V gene TRBV2; D uncertain. Germline V CDR1 and CDR2: SNHLY, FYNNEI. This CDR3 has 13 amino acids. The V gene lost 7 bases and the J gene lost 10 bases, with 14 bases spanning the gap. The variable domain in full, with the rest retrieved from reference TRBV2 and TRBJ1-6, is EPEVTQTPSHQVTQMGQEVILRCVPISNHLYFYWYRQILGQKVEFLVSFYNNEISEKSEIFDDQFSVERPDGSNFTLKIRSTKLEDSAMYFCASTLDSGSPLHFGNGTRLTVT.